Listed here is a single T cell receptor beta chain. This specimen comes from a study of preoperative IRX-2 immunotherapy in early breast cancer. The repertoire was sequenced with immunoSEQ multiplex PCR; TCRdb's copy has only in-frame clones and lacks some. Of roughly 30,000 clones listed, about 79% are singletons. The CDR3 is made up of 14 amino acids. Unmatched junction bases numbered 6, after V lost 5 bases and J lost 5 bases. The treatment denotes: preoperative locoregional IRX-2 cytokine immunotherapy. The genes are TRBV7-1 and TRBJ2-7, with 10 bases lining up with TRBD1. TRBV7-1 is flagged as an ORF with uncertain function. Sampling was performed from a patient treated with IRX-2 immunotherapy. The receptor was derived from a human donor with breast cancer. DNA of the CDR3: TGTGCCAGCAGCCTCGACAGGGGGCAACACGAGCAGTACTTC. Translation gives CASSLDRGQHEQYF.